The rows below give T cell receptor beta chains drawn from one sample of a study of beta chain features in type 1 diabetes. Libraries were prepared by immunoSEQ multiplex PCR; TCRdb keeps only in-frame clonotypes and omits some of them. The top ten clones hold roughly 0.015% of a sample with 300,000 to 400,000 clones, about 13% of them seen once. Sequences were obtained from naive CD4+ T cells from blood. Source of these receptors: a woman aged 18-29 years with type 1 diabetes. CDR3s include the opening cysteine and the closing phenylalanine or tryptophan. The order of the fields is clone size, V gene, D gene, J gene, CDR3 length, CDR3 DNA, CDR3 protein. D genes are given only for firm matches. Rows may omit the clone size; those that give it use once, few, many or a size class.

abundance: .
v_gene: TRBV25-1
d_gene: .
j_gene: TRBJ2-2
len: 15
CDR3nt: TGTGCCAGCAGTATAGGCGGGGGCCGCACCGGGGAGCTGTTTTTT
CDR3aa: CASSIGGGRTGELFF

abundance: .
v_gene: TRBV4-1
d_gene: TRBD2
j_gene: TRBJ2-5
len: 18
CDR3nt: TGCGCCAGCAGCCTGACTAGCGGGATACCGATTACACCGGGCGCCCAGTACTTC
CDR3aa: CASSLTSGIPITPGAQYF

abundance: .
v_gene: TRBV28
d_gene: .
j_gene: TRBJ1-2
len: 13
CDR3nt: TGTGCCAGCAGTTTATCGGGATTCGGTGGCTACACCTTC
CDR3aa: CASSLSGFGGYTF

abundance: few
v_gene: TRBV5-1
d_gene: .
j_gene: TRBJ2-3
len: 14
CDR3nt: TGCGCCAGCAGAGGGTCAGGACACACAGATACGCAGTATTTT
CDR3aa: CASRGSGHTDTQYF

abundance: few
v_gene: TRBV7-9
d_gene: .
j_gene: TRBJ2-1
len: 15
CDR3nt: TGTGCCAGCAGCTTAGTAAAAGGACTGGCCAATGAGCAGTTCTTC
CDR3aa: CASSLVKGLANEQFF

abundance: .
v_gene: TRBV11-2
d_gene: TRBD1
j_gene: TRBJ1-1
len: 17
CDR3nt: TGTGCCAGCAGCTTAGGTCTTCGTGACAGGGGAAACACTGAAGCTTTCTTT
CDR3aa: CASSLGLRDRGNTEAFF

abundance: .
v_gene: TRBV7-2
d_gene: TRBD1
j_gene: TRBJ1-1
len: 16
CDR3nt: TGTGCCAGCAGCCCCTTGGGACAGGGGGCCGGCACTGAAGCTTTCTTT
CDR3aa: CASSPLGQGAGTEAFF

abundance: .
v_gene: TRBV5-1
d_gene: .
j_gene: TRBJ2-5
len: 18
CDR3nt: TGCGCCAGCAGCCCGACTCCGGTCGCCCTAAGGCCCCAAGAGACCCAGTACTTC
CDR3aa: CASSPTPVALRPQETQYF

abundance: .
v_gene: TRBV5-1
d_gene: .
j_gene: TRBJ2-3
len: 13
CDR3nt: TGCGCCAGCAGCCCGAGAGGGATGGATACGCAGTATTTT
CDR3aa: CASSPRGMDTQYF

abundance: .
v_gene: TRBV11-2
d_gene: TRBD2
j_gene: TRBJ2-3
len: 16
CDR3nt: TGTGCCAGCAGCCGACTAGCTTCCCTCCTCCCAGATACGCAGTATTTT
CDR3aa: CASSRLASLLPDTQYF

abundance: few
v_gene: TRBV28
d_gene: TRBD2
j_gene: TRBJ2-7
len: 15
CDR3nt: TGTGCCAGCAGTTCTGGACTAGCGGGAGGGTTCGAGCAGTACTTC
CDR3aa: CASSSGLAGGFEQYF

abundance: few
v_gene: TRBV7-7
d_gene: .
j_gene: TRBJ2-2
len: 12
CDR3nt: TGTGCCAGCAGAGGGGTCACCGGGGAGCTGTTTTTT
CDR3aa: CASRGVTGELFF

abundance: .
v_gene: TRBV28
d_gene: .
j_gene: TRBJ1-2
len: 16
CDR3nt: TGTGCCAGCAGTTCCCCCACCTACAGGGATAACTATGGCTACACCTTC
CDR3aa: CASSSPTYRDNYGYTF

abundance: .
v_gene: TRBV15
d_gene: .
j_gene: TRBJ1-5
len: 17
CDR3nt: TGTGCCACCAGCAGACCTCGATCCCAGGGGATTAATCAGCCCCAGCATTTT
CDR3aa: CATSRPRSQGINQPQHF

abundance: .
v_gene: TRBV28
d_gene: TRBD2
j_gene: TRBJ2-7
len: 17
CDR3nt: TGTGCCAGCAGTTTAGTTGGCGGGAGTGGGCGAACCTACGAGCAGTACTTC
CDR3aa: CASSLVGGSGRTYEQYF

abundance: few
v_gene: TRBV27
d_gene: .
j_gene: TRBJ1-1
len: 15
CDR3nt: TGTGCCAGCAGTCCTCCGGGGAGGGGGAGCACTGAAGCTTTCTTT
CDR3aa: CASSPPGRGSTEAFF

abundance: .
v_gene: TRBV2
d_gene: .
j_gene: TRBJ2-1
len: 15
CDR3nt: TGTGCCAGCAGCCCACCGGGGGCTAGCGGCAATGAGCAGTTCTTC
CDR3aa: CASSPPGASGNEQFF

abundance: .
v_gene: TRBV2
d_gene: .
j_gene: TRBJ1-2
len: 12
CDR3nt: TGTGCCAGCAGAACCAGGCCTGGTGGCTACACCTTC
CDR3aa: CASRTRPGGYTF

abundance: few
v_gene: TRBV15
d_gene: .
j_gene: TRBJ2-2
len: 17
CDR3nt: TGTGCCACCAGCAGAGACCTAGTTGTGGCGAACACCGGGGAGCTGTTTTTT
CDR3aa: CATSRDLVVANTGELFF

abundance: .
v_gene: TRBV5-6
d_gene: TRBD2
j_gene: TRBJ2-5
len: 15
CDR3nt: TGTGCCAGCTGTCGACTAGCGCGTCGACTGGAGACCCAGTACTTC
CDR3aa: CASCRLARRLETQYF

abundance: few
v_gene: TRBV5-1
d_gene: .
j_gene: TRBJ2-5
len: 14
CDR3nt: TGCGCCAGCAGCGTTGGACAGTTTCAAGAGACCCAGTACTTC
CDR3aa: CASSVGQFQETQYF

abundance: few
v_gene: TRBV6-5
d_gene: TRBD2
j_gene: TRBJ2-2
len: 16
CDR3nt: TGTGCCAGCAGTTACTCAAGCGGGAGAGGGACCGGGGAGCTGTTTTTT
CDR3aa: CASSYSSGRGTGELFF

abundance: .
v_gene: TRBV30
d_gene: .
j_gene: TRBJ1-5
len: 16
CDR3nt: TGTGCCTGGAGTGTACGCGGGCAGTATAGCAATCAGCCCCAGCATTTT
CDR3aa: CAWSVRGQYSNQPQHF

abundance: .
v_gene: TRBV6-5
d_gene: .
j_gene: TRBJ1-1
len: 15
CDR3nt: TGTGCCAGCAGTTACTCGAGGCGCGTGAACACTGAAGCTTTCTTT
CDR3aa: CASSYSRRVNTEAFF

abundance: .
v_gene: TRBV7-9
d_gene: TRBD1
j_gene: TRBJ2-5
len: 16
CDR3nt: TGTGCCAGCAGCTTAGATCCCCAGGGGGCAGGAAAGACCCAGTACTTC
CDR3aa: CASSLDPQGAGKTQYF

abundance: .
v_gene: TRBV6-5
d_gene: .
j_gene: TRBJ2-3
len: 15
CDR3nt: TGTGCCAGCAGTTACTCGCCCGGGAGTAGGGCTACGCAGTATTTT
CDR3aa: CASSYSPGSRATQYF

abundance: .
v_gene: TRBV6-5
d_gene: .
j_gene: TRBJ1-1
len: 13
CDR3nt: TGTGCCAGCAGTTACTCACGGGGTGATAAAGCTTTCTTT
CDR3aa: CASSYSRGDKAFF

abundance: .
v_gene: TRBV5-6
d_gene: .
j_gene: TRBJ2-3
len: 14
CDR3nt: TGTGCCAGCAGCTCCTCATCCGGTGGAGATACGCAGTATTTT
CDR3aa: CASSSSSGGDTQYF

abundance: few
v_gene: TRBV27
d_gene: TRBD2
j_gene: TRBJ2-5
len: 17
CDR3nt: TGTGCCAGCAGTTTGGGCCGGACTAGCGGGAGAGAGGAGACCCAGTACTTC
CDR3aa: CASSLGRTSGREETQYF

abundance: few
v_gene: TRBV18
d_gene: .
j_gene: TRBJ1-1
len: 14
CDR3nt: TGTGCCAGCTCACCAGACCCGGCGGGCACTGAAGCTTTCTTT
CDR3aa: CASSPDPAGTEAFF

abundance: .
v_gene: TRBV7-8
d_gene: .
j_gene: TRBJ2-5
len: 15
CDR3nt: TGTGCCAGCAGCTTAAGGGGGAGGGCTCAAGAGACCCAGTACTTC
CDR3aa: CASSLRGRAQETQYF

abundance: .
v_gene: TRBV18
d_gene: .
j_gene: TRBJ1-1
len: 13
CDR3nt: TGTGCCAGCTCACCGGACAGCCCCACTGAAGCTTTCTTT
CDR3aa: CASSPDSPTEAFF

abundance: .
v_gene: TRBV20-1
d_gene: .
j_gene: TRBJ1-2
len: 8
CDR3nt: TGCAGTGCTAGAGATGGGCAGTTC
CDR3aa: CSARDGQF

abundance: .
v_gene: TRBV18
d_gene: TRBD2
j_gene: TRBJ2-1
len: 16
CDR3nt: TGTGCCAGCTCACTCCTGACTAGCGGGACCACCAATGAGCAGTTCTTC
CDR3aa: CASSLLTSGTTNEQFF

abundance: .
v_gene: TRBV28
d_gene: TRBD2
j_gene: TRBJ2-7
len: 14
CDR3nt: TGTGCCAGCAGTTTCAGCGGGAGGGCCTACGAGCAGTACTTC
CDR3aa: CASSFSGRAYEQYF

abundance: few
v_gene: TRBV7-9
d_gene: .
j_gene: TRBJ2-1
len: 13
CDR3nt: TGTGCCAGCAGCTTAGGGGACACCAATGAGCAGTTCTTC
CDR3aa: CASSLGDTNEQFF

abundance: .
v_gene: TRBV7-9
d_gene: TRBD2
j_gene: TRBJ2-5
len: 14
CDR3nt: TGTGCCAGCAGCTCACTAGCGGGAGCAGAGACCCAGTACTTC
CDR3aa: CASSSLAGAETQYF

abundance: few
v_gene: TRBV29-1
d_gene: TRBD1
j_gene: TRBJ1-2
len: 17
CDR3nt: TGCAGCGTCGTACCCCTCCGGGACAGTCTACGGAACTATGGCTACACCTTC
CDR3aa: CSVVPLRDSLRNYGYTF

abundance: few
v_gene: TRBV5-6
d_gene: TRBD1
j_gene: TRBJ1-1
len: 13
CDR3nt: TGTGCCAGCAGCTGGGACAGGGGGACTGAAGCTTTCTTT
CDR3aa: CASSWDRGTEAFF

abundance: .
v_gene: TRBV7-9
d_gene: .
j_gene: TRBJ1-5
len: 13
CDR3nt: TGTGCCAGCAGCTTAGGACGGGAACAGCCCCAGCATTTT
CDR3aa: CASSLGREQPQHF

abundance: few
v_gene: TRBV7-8
d_gene: .
j_gene: TRBJ2-2
len: 16
CDR3nt: TGTGCCAGCAGCTTAGAGGAGGGGCGGAGGACCGGGGAGCTGTTTTTT
CDR3aa: CASSLEEGRRTGELFF

abundance: few
v_gene: TRBV30
d_gene: .
j_gene: TRBJ2-1
len: 13
CDR3nt: TGTGCCTGGAGTCGGAGGAAGTACAATGAGCAGTTCTTC
CDR3aa: CAWSRRKYNEQFF